This paragraph reports one TCR beta chain. The target antigen is unknown. This sample was taken from a study of regulatory and conventional T cells in RAG deficiency. Some clones are missing from TCRdb's copy, which holds only in-frame ones; the method was immunoSEQ multiplex PCR. The table records approximately 30,000 clones, roughly 96% of them present only once. Conventional CD4+ T cells were sorted from blood as CD25-low CD127-high cells. Germline CDR1 reads MGHDK; CDR2 reads SYGVNS. This CDR3 region has 13 residues. Trimming took 1 base from V and 7 from J, leaving 10 bases between them. General study findings and limits: RAG-deficient patients showed markedly lower Shannon entropy and higher Simpson indices than control T-cell subsets.

This sample was also put to use in a study of regulatory T cells. In that study: Primers: 52 TRBV forward and 13 TRBJ reverse.

The sequence was collected from a human donor in good health. This chain links TRBV25-1 with TRBJ2-5; tentative D call: TRBD2 (6 bases). The sample was CD25- CD4+ T cells sorted from blood. For the CDR3, the DNA is TGTGCCAGCAGTGAATTCGAGGGAGGGACCCAGTACTTC. It specifies CASSEFEGGTQYF.